These T cell receptor beta chains were read from a single sample in a study of blood T cell repertoires in COVID-19. TCRdb's table, derived via immunoSEQ multiplex PCR, lists solely in-frame clones and lacks some. The sample lists about 270,000 clones; 85% to 90% were seen once. The sequencing sample was made of PBMCs or T cells enriched from blood (not recorded which). These TCRs come from a young woman with acute COVID-19. CDR3s include the opening cysteine and the closing phenylalanine or tryptophan.

V,J,CDR3
TRBV28,TRBJ2-3,CASSPLTSGTSTDTQYF
TRBV28,TRBJ1-5,CASSMDSNQPQHF
TRBV4-2,TRBJ2-3,CASSVLDTQYF
TRBV18,TRBJ1-6,CASSLGTGDSPLHF
TRBV18,TRBJ2-3,CASSGLAGTDTQYF
TRBV2,TRBJ2-4,CASSGGLAKNIQYF
TRBV28,TRBJ1-1,CASSQLGQGASEAFF
TRBV27,TRBJ1-4,CASSQTTGSNEKLFF
TRBV11-2,TRBJ2-7,CASSFKGYGTSDEQYF
TRBV3-1/TRBV3-2,TRBJ2-1,CASSQDLPPYNEQFF